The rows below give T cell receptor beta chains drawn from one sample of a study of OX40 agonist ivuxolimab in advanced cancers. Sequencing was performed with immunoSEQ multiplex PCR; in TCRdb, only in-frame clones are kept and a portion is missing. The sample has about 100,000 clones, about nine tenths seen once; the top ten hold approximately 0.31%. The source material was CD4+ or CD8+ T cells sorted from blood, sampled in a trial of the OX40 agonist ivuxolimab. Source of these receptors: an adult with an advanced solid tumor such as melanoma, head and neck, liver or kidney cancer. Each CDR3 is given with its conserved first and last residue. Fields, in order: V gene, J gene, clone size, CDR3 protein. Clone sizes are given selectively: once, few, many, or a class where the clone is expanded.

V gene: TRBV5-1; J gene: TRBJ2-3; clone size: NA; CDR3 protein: CASSLAVMAGGPADTQYF
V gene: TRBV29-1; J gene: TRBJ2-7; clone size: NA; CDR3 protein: CSVARGPSYEQYF
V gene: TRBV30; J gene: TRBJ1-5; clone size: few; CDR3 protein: CAWSVGWNQPQHF
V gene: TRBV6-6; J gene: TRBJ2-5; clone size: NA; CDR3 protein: CASRDTATSGRREQYF
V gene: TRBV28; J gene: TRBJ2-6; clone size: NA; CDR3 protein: CASRNRQGGSSGANVLTF
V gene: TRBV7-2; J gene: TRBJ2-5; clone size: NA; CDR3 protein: CASSFLGADQETQYF
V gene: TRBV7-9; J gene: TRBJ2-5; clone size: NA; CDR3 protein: CASNPLAGLQTQYF
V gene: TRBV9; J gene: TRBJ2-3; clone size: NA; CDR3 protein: CASSVDSVTSTDTQYF
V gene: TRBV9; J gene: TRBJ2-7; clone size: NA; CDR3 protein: CASSVLRDTKTGEQYF
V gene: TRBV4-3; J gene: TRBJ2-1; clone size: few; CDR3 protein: CASSQEWRSGGIYNEQFF
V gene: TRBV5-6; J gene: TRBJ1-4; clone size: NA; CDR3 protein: CASSLKWGTTNEKLFF